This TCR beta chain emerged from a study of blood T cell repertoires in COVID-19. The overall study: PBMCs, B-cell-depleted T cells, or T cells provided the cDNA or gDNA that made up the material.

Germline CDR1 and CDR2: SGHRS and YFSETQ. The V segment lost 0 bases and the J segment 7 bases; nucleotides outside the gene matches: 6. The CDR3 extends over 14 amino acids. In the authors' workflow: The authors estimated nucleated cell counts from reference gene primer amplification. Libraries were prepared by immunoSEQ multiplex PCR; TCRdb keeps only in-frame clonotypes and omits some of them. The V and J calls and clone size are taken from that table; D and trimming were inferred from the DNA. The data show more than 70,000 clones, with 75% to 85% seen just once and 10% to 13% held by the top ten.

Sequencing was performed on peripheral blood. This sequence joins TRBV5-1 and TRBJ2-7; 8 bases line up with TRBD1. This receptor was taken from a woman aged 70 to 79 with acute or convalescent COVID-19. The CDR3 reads CASSLADRGVEQYF. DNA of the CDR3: TGCGCCAGCAGCTTGGCCGACAGGGGAGTGGAGCAGTACTTC.